This paragraph reports one T cell receptor (beta chain). The antigen is unknown. A junction boundary mismatches the germline segment, possibly from a read error. MiXCR, run by TCRdb on the RT-PCR reads, gives a single entry per CDR3 protein. The sample carries 250,000 to 350,000 distinct CDR3 sequences, 20% to 25% recorded once. This sample is part of a study of response to subunit inactivated influenza vaccine. Germline values: CDR1 DFQATT, CDR2 SNEGSKA (reference sequence). The CDR3 loop spans 15 amino acids. General observations from the study: Each seasonal influenza vaccination recruits few new T cells, the authors suggested.

This specimen was PBMCs from blood, taken approximately 20 months after vaccination. This chain connects TRBV20-1 to TRBJ2-3; TRBD2 might be the D (5 bases). This sequence originates from a man aged 50-75 years who received an inactivated influenza vaccine. CDR3: CSTRDRKESLDTQYF. CDR3 nucleotide sequence: TGCAGTACTAGAGACCGAAAGGAGAGTTTAGATACGCAGTATTTT.